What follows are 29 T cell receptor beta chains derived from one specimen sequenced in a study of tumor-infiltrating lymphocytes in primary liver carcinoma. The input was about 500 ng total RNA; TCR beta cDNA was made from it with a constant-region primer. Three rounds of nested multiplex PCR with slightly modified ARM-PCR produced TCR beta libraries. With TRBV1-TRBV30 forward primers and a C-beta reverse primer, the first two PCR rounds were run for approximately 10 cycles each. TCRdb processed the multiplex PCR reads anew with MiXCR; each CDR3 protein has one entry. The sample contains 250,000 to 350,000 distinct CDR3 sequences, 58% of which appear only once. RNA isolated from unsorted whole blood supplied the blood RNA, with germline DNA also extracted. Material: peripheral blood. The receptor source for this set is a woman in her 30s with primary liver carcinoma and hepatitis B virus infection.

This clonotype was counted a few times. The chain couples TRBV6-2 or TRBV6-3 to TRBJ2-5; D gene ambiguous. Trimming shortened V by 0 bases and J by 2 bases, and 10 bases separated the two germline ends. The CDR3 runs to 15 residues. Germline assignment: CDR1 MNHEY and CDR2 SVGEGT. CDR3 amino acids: CASSYSNMPQETQYF. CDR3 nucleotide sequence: TGTGCCAGCAGTTACTCGAACATGCCTCAAGAGACCCAGTACTTC.

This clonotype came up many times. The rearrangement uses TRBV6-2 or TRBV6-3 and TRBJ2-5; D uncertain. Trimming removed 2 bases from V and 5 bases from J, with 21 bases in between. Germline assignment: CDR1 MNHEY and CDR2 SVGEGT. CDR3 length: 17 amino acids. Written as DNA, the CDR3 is TGTGCCAGCAGTTACGATCGGGCATGGCCAGGAGTTGAGACCCAGTACTTC. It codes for CASSYDRAWPGVETQYF.

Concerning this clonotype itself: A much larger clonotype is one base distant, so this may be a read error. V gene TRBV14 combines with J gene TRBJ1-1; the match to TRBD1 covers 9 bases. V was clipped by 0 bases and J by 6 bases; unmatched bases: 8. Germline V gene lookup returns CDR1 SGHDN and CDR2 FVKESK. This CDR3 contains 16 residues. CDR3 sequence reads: CASSQDDRDRAAEAFF. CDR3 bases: TGTGCCAGCAGCCAAGATGACCGGGACAGGGCGGCTGAAGCTTTCTTT.

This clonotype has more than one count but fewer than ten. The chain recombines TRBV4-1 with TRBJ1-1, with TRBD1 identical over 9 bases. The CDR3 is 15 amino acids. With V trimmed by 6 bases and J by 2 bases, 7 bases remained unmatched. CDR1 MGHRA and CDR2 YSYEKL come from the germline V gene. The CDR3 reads CASRTGTGINTEAFF. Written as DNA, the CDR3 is TGCGCCAGCAGGACCGGGACAGGGATAAACACTGAAGCTTTCTTT.

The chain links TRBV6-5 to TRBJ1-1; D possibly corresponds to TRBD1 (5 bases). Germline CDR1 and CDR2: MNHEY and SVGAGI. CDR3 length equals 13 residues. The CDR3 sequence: CTSSYQGSTEAFF. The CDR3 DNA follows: TGTACGAGCAGTTACCAGGGAAGCACTGAAGCTTTCTTT.

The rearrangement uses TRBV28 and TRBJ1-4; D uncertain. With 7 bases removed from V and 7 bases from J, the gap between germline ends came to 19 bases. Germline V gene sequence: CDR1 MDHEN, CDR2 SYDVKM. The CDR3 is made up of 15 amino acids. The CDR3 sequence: CASNTWVGEIEKLFF. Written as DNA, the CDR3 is TGTGCCAGCAACACCTGGGTCGGGGAGATTGAAAAACTGTTTTTT.

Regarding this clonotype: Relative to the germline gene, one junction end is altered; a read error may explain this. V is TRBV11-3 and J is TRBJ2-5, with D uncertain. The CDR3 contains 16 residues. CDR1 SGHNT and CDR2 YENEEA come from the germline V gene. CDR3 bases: TGTGCCTGCAGCTTACGCAGTCACGATAACCAAGAGACCCAGTACTTC. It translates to CACSLRSHDNQETQYF.

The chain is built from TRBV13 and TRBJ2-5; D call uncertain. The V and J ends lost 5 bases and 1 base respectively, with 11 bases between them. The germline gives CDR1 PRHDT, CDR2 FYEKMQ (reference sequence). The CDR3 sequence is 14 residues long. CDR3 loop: CASSTPVLQETQYF. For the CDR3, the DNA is TGTGCCAGCAGCACCCCGGTCCTCCAAGAGACCCAGTACTTC.

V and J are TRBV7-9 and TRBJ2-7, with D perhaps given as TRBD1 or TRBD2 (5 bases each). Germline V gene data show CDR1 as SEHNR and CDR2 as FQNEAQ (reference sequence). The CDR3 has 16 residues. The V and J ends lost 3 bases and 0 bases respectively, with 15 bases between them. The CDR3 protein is CASSLVGTPSSYEQYF. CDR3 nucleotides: TGTGCCAGCAGCTTGGTGGGGACCCCGAGCTCCTACGAGCAGTACTTC.

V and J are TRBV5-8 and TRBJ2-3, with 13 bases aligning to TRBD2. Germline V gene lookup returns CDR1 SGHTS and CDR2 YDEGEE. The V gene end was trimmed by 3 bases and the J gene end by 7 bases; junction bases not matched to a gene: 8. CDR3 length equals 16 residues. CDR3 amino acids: CASSSGTSGTVHTQYF. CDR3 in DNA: TGTGCCAGCAGCTCCGGGACTAGCGGGACCGTGCATACGCAGTATTTT.

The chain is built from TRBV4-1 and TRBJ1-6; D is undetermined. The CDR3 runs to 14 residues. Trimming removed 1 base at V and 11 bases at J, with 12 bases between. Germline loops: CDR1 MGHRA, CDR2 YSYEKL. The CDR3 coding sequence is TGCGCCAGCAGCCAAGTGGCCGCCTCGGCACCCCTCCACTTT. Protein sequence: CASSQVAASAPLHF.

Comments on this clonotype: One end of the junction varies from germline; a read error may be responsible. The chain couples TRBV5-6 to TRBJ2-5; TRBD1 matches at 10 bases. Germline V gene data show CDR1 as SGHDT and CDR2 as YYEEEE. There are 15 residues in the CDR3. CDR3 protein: CACSPDRGLQETQYF. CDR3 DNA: TGCGCCTGCAGCCCAGACAGGGGGCTTCAAGAGACCCAGTACTTC.

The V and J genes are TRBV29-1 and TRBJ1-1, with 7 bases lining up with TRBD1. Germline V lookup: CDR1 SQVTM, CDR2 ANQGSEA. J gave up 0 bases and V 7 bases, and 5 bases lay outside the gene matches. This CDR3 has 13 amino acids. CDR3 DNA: TGCAGCGCCTCGACAGGGCTGAACACTGAAGCTTTCTTT. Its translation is CSASTGLNTEAFF.

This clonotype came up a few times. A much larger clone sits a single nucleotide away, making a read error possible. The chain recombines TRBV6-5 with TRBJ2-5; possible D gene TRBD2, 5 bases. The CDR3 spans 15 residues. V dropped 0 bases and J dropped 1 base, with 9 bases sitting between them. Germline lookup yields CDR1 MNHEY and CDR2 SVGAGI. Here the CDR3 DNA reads TGTGCCAGCAGTTACTCGCCCGAGGGCCAAGAGACCCAGTACTTC. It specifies CASSYSPEGQETQYF.

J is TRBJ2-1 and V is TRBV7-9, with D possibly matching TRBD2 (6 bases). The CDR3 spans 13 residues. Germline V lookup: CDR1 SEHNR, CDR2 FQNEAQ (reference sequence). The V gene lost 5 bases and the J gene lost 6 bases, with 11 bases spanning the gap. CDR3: CASSPTSFNEQFF. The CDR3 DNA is TGTGCCAGCAGCCCCACTAGCTTCAATGAGCAGTTCTTC.

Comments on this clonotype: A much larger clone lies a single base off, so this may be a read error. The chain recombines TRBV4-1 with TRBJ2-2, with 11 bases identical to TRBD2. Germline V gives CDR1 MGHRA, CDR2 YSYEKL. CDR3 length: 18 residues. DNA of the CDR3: TGCCCCAGCAGCCAAGTTAGCGGGAGGGCCTGGGGCACCGGGGAGCTGTTTTTT. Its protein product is CPSSQVSGRAWGTGELFF.

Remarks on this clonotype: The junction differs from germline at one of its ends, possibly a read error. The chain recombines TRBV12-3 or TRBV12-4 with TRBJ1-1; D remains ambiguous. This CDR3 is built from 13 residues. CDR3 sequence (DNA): TGTGTCAGCGGTTTAATGGGGAACACTGAAGCTTTCTTT. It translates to CVSGLMGNTEAFF.

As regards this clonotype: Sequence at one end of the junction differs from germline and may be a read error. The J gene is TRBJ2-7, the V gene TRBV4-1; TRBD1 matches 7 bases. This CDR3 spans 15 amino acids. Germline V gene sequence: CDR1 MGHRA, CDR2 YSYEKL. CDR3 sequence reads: CASNQEWRQGYEQYF. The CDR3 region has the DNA TGCGCCAGCAACCAAGAATGGAGACAGGGCTACGAGCAGTACTTC.

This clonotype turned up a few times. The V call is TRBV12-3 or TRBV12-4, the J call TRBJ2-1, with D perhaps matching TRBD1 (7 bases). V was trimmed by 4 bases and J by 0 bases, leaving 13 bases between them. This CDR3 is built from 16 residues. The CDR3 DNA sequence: TGTGCCAGCAGTTCCCTCAGGGGGGACTCCTACAATGAGCAGTTCTTC. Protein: CASSSLRGDSYNEQFF.

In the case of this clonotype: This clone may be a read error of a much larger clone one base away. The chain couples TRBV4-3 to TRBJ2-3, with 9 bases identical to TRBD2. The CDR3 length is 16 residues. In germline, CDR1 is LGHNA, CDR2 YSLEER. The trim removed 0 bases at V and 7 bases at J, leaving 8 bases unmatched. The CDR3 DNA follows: TGCGCCAGCAGCCAAGATCAGAGCGGGAGGAGGCATACGCAGTATTTT. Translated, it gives CASSQDQSGRRHTQYF.

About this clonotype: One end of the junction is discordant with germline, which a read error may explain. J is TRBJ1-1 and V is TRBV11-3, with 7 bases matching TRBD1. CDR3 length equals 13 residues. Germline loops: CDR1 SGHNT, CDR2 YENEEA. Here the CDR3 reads CAGSAQGIREAFF. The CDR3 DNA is TGTGCCGGCAGCGCACAGGGGATTCGAGAAGCTTTCTTT.

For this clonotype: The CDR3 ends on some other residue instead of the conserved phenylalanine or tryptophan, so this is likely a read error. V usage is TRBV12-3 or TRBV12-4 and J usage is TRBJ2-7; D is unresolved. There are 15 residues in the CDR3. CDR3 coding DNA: TGTGCCGGCAGTTTAGCCGGGCAGGCGTTATTAGAGCAGTACTTA. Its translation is CAGSLAGQALLEQYL.

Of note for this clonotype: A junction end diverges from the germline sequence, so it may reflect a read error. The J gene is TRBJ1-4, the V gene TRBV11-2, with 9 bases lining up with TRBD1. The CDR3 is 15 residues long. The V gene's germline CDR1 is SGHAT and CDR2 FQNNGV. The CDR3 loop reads CASSLGDRDDQKLFF. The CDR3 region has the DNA TGCGCCAGCAGCTTGGGGGACAGGGATGATCAAAAACTGTTTTTT.

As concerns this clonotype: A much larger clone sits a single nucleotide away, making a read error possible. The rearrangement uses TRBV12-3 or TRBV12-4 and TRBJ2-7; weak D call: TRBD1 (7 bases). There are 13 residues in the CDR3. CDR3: CAGSNRGAGEQYF. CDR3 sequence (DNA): TGTGCCGGCAGTAACAGGGGTGCGGGGGAGCAGTACTTC.

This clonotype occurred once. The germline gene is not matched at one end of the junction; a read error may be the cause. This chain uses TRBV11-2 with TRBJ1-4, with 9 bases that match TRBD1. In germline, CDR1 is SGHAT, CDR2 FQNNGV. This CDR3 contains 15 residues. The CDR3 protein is CVSSLGDRDNEKLFF. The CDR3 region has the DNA TGTGTCAGCAGCTTAGGGGACAGGGATAATGAAAAACTGTTTTTC.

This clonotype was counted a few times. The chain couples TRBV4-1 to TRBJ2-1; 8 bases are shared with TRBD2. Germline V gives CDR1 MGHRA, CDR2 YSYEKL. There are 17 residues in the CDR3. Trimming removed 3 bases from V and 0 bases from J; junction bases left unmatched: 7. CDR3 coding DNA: TGCGCCAGCAGCCACAGACTAGCGCCTAGCTCCTACAATGAGCAGTTCTTC. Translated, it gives CASSHRLAPSSYNEQFF.

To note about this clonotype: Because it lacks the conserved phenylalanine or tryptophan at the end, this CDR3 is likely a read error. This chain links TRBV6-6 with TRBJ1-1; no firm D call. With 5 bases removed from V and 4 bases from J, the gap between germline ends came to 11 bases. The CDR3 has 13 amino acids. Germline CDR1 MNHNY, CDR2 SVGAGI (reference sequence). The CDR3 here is CASSRISGTEAFL. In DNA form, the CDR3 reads TGTGCCAGCAGTCGTATCTCGGGCACTGAAGCTTTCCTT.

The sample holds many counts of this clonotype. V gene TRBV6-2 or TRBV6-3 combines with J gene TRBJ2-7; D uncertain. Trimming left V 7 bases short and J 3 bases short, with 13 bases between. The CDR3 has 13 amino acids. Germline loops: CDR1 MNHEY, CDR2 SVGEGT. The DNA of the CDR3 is TGTGCCAGCACCCTGACTGTGGACTACGAGCAGTACTTC. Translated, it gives CASTLTVDYEQYF.

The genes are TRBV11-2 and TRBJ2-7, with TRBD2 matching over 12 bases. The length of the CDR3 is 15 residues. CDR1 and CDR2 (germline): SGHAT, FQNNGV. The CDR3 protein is CTNSLTSGSSTRQYF. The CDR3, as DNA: TGTACCAACAGCTTGACTAGCGGGAGCAGTACGAGGCAGTACTTC.